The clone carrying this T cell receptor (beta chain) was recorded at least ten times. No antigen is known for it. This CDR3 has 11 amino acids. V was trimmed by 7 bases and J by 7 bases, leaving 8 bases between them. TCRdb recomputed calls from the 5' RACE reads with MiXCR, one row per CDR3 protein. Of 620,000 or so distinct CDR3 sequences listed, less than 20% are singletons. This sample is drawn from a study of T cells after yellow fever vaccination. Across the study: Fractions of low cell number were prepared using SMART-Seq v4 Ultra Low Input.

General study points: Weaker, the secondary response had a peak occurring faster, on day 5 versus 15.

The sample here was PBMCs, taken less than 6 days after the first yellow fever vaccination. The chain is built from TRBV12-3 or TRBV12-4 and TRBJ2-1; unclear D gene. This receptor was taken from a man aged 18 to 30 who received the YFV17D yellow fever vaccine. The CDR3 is CASTHRNEQFF. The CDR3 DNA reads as TGTGCCAGCACCCACCGGAATGAGCAGTTCTTC.